This TCR beta chain was sequenced for a study of post-analysis software for immune sequencing data. The TCR beta cDNA libraries contained unique molecular identifiers. TCRdb re-derived calls from the PCR reads in MiXCR, one entry per CDR3 protein. Among 650,000 to 900,000 distinct CDR3 sequences listed, 46% were seen once. Germline CDR1 SGHAT, CDR2 FQNNGV. CDR3 length: 15 amino acids. The V and J ends lost 9 bases and 4 bases, in that order; junction bases with no gene match: 11. Only one count was recorded for this clonotype. Its antigen remains unidentified. Study results and limitations: Relative to controls, patients had five TRBV segments at higher frequency, with TRBV5-6, TRBV5-1 and TRBV20-1 among these. Significantly lower normalized Chao1 diversity was seen in multiple sclerosis patients than in controls.

Sequenced material: blood. The sequence was collected from a girl aged 5 to 17 with multiple sclerosis. The V and J genes are TRBV11-2 and TRBJ2-1; TRBD2 agrees at 8 bases. The CDR3 nucleotides read TGTGCCAGTAGTATCGGGGCGGGAGGTTACAATGAGCAGTTCTTC. It yields the protein CASSIGAGGYNEQFF.